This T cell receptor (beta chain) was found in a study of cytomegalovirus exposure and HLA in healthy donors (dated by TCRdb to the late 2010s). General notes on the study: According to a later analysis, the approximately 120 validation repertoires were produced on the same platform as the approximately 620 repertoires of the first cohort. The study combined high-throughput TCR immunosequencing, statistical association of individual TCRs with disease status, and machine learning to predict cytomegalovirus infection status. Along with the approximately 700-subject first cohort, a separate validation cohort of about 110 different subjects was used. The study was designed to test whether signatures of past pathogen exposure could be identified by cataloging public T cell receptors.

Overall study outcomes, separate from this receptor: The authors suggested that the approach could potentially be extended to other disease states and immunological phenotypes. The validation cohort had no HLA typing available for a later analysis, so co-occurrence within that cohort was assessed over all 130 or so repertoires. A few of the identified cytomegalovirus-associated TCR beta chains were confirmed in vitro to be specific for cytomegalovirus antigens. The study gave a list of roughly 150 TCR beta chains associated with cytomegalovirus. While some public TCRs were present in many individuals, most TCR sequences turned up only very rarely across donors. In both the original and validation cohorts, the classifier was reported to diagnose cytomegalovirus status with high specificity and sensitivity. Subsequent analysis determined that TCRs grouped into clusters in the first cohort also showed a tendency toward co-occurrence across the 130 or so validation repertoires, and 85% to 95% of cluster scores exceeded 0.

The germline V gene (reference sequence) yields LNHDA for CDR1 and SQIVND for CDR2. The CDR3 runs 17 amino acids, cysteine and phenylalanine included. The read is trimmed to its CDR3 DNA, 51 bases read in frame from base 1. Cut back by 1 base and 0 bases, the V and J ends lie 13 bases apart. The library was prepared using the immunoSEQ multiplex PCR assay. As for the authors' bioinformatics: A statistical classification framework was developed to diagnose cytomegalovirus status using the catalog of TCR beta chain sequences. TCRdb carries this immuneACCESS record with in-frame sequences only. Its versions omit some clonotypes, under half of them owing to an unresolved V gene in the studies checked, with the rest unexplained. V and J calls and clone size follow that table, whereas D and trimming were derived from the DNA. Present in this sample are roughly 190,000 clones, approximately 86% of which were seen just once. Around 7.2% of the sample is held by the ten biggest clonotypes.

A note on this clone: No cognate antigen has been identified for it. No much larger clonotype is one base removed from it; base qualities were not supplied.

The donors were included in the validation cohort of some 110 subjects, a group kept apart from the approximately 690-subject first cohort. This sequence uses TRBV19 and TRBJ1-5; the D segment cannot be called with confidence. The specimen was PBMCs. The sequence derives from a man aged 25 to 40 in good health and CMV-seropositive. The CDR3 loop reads CASSIVLSANSNQPQHF. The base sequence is TGTGCCAGTAGTATAGTTCTGTCAGCGAATAGCAATCAGCCCCAGCATTTT.